The next 32 T cell receptor beta chains were all read from a single sample in a study of cytomegalovirus exposure and HLA in healthy donors. PCR used 60 Vbeta primers and 13 Jbeta primers. Profiling relied on immunoSEQ multiplex PCR, and the TCRdb table lists in-frame clones only, not all of them. The sample has over 65,000 clones. Input material: PBMCs. The receptor source for this set is a man aged 30 to 39 in good health and CMV-seronegative.

The chain recombines TRBV5-1 with TRBJ1-5, with a weak D call TRBD1 (6 bases). Germline CDR1 is SGHRS and CDR2 is YFSETQ. The V gene lost 5 bases and the J gene lost 0 bases, with 12 bases spanning the gap. The CDR3 loop spans 15 amino acids. This CDR3 is CASRPTGNSNQPQHF. As DNA, the CDR3 is TGCGCCAGCAGACCTACAGGGAATAGCAATCAGCCCCAGCATTTT. Full variable domain (missing parts from reference TRBV5-1 and TRBJ1-5): KAGVTQTPRYLIKTRGQQVTLSCSPISGHRSVSWYQQTPGQGLQFLFEYFSETQRNKGNFPGRFSGRQFSNSRSEMNVSTLELGDSALYLCASRPTGNSNQPQHFGDGTRLSIL.

The rearrangement joins TRBV11-3 to TRBJ1-5, with D tentatively TRBD1 (5 bases). Germline-derived CDR1 and CDR2 are SGHNT and YENEEA. This CDR3 spans 13 amino acids. V lost 5 bases and J lost 2, with 7 bases in between. CDR3 DNA: TGTGCCAGCAGCCGGGGGGGCAATCAGCCCCAGCATTTT. Residues: CASSRGGNQPQHF.

J is TRBJ2-7 and V is TRBV7-9; D might be TRBD1 (5 bases). V lost 2 bases and J lost 6, with 11 bases in between. The CDR3 is made up of 13 amino acids. From germline, CDR1 is SEHNR and CDR2 FQNEAQ (reference sequence). The CDR3 region is CASSLSSGPEQYF. In DNA, the CDR3 is TGTGCCAGCAGCTTAAGTTCAGGGCCCGAGCAGTACTTC.

The V call is TRBV28, the J call TRBJ2-7; TRBD1 might be the D (6 bases). Between the trimmed V and J ends, which lost 6 bases and 5 bases, there was a span of 14 bases. Germline V lookup: CDR1 MDHEN, CDR2 SYDVKM. The CDR3 covers 13 residues. In DNA, the CDR3 is TGTGCCAGCAGCCCGGGACATTATGACGAGCAGTACTTC. Residues: CASSPGHYDEQYF.

The V and J genes are TRBV10-3 and TRBJ1-3, with D possibly TRBD1 on 5 matching bases. The length of the CDR3 is 14 residues. Trimming pared 2 bases from V and 1 base from J, leaving 6 bases between. Germline-derived CDR1 and CDR2 are ENHRY and SYGVKD. CDR3 bases: TGTGCCATCAGTGAGGCAGGGTCTGGAAACACCATATATTTT. Its translation is CAISEAGSGNTIYF.

This rearrangement joins TRBV9 to TRBJ1-4; 9 nucleotides align to TRBD1. V dropped 3 bases and J dropped 4; count of bases not matched to a gene: 1. The CDR3 runs 14 residues. Germline lookup yields CDR1 SGDLS and CDR2 YYNGEE. For the CDR3, the DNA is TGTGCCAGCAGCGGGGGACAGGGTAATGAAAAACTGTTTTTT. Protein product: CASSGGQGNEKLFF.

V is TRBV5-1 and J is TRBJ2-5, with D possibly TRBD2 on 6 matching bases. V lost 0 bases and J lost 4, with 16 bases in between. The CDR3 is 16 residues long. Germline lookup yields CDR1 SGHRS and CDR2 YFSETQ. Here the CDR3 DNA reads TGCGCCAGCAGCTTGGGCCCGGGAAGCGGGCGAGAGACCCAGTACTTC. The encoded protein is CASSLGPGSGRETQYF.

The genes are TRBV5-1 and TRBJ1-3; D is possibly TRBD1 (5 bases). The germline V gene has CDR1 SGHRS and CDR2 YFSETQ. The V and J ends lost 4 bases and 0 bases respectively, with 23 bases between them. The CDR3 loop spans 19 amino acids. This chain's CDR3 is CASSLTSITGTISGNTIYF. The CDR3 DNA is TGCGCCAGCAGCCTCACGTCCATAACAGGAACCATCTCTGGAAACACCATATATTTT.

V usage is TRBV6-1 and J usage is TRBJ1-2; 9 nucleotides match TRBD1. The germline V gene has CDR1 MNHNS and CDR2 SASEGT. The length of the CDR3 is 14 residues. After removal of 5 bases from V and 3 bases from J, the junction contained 4 bases not matched to a gene. CDR3 in DNA: TGTGCCAGCAGTCCCACAGGGGGCGACTATGGCTACACCTTC. Its protein product is CASSPTGGDYGYTF.

The gene calls are TRBV18 and TRBJ1-1, with D perhaps TRBD1 (6 bases). The CDR3 totals 16 residues. The germline V and J ends were trimmed by 5 bases and 4 bases, with 20 bases remaining between them. CDR1 and CDR2 (germline): KGHSH, LQKENI. As DNA, the CDR3 is TGTGCCAGCTCATCACAACAGAACCTCAGGGGCACTGAAGCTTTCTTT. It translates to CASSSQQNLRGTEAFF.

The chain is built from TRBV18 and TRBJ1-5; D is ambiguous. This CDR3 is 15 amino acids long. Germline CDR1 is KGHSH and CDR2 is LQKENI. With 4 bases removed from V and 0 bases from J, the gap between germline ends came to 10 bases. The CDR3 spells CASSLTSNSNQPQHF. CDR3 nucleotides: TGTGCCAGCTCACTGACAAGCAATAGCAATCAGCCCCAGCATTTT.

V gene TRBV4-3 combines with J gene TRBJ1-2; 12 bases are a match to TRBD1. Trimming removed 3 bases from V and 8 bases from J; junction bases left unmatched: 10. CDR3 length: 16 residues. The germline CDR1 and CDR2 sequences are LGHNA and YSLEER. In DNA form, the CDR3 reads TGCGCCAGCAGCCACGTCGGGGGACAGGGGGCGGGAGGCTACACCTTC. Translation gives CASSHVGGQGAGGYTF.

This chain connects TRBV7-9 to TRBJ2-7; 7 positions agree with TRBD1. The V segment lost 4 bases and the J segment 3 bases; nucleotides outside the gene matches: 12. Germline V gene lookup returns CDR1 SEHNR and CDR2 FQNEAQ (reference sequence). The CDR3 loop spans 16 amino acids. The CDR3 region is CASSSRSPTGNYEQYF. In DNA form, the CDR3 reads TGTGCCAGCAGCTCTCGGTCGCCGACAGGGAACTACGAGCAGTACTTC.

The V gene is TRBV7-3, the J gene TRBJ2-3, with D maybe TRBD1 (5 bases). Trimming shortened V by 9 bases and J by 3 bases, and 13 bases separated the two germline ends. The CDR3 extends over 13 amino acids. Germline V gene sequence: CDR1 SGHTA, CDR2 FQGTGA. This CDR3 reads CASKRGPTDTQYF. DNA of the CDR3: TGTGCCAGTAAAAGGGGCCCGACAGATACGCAGTATTTT.

This chain joins TRBV2 and TRBJ2-7; weak D call: TRBD2 (5 bases). V gave up 0 bases and J gave up 3 bases, with 9 bases separating them. Germline assignment: CDR1 SNHLY and CDR2 FYNNEI. This CDR3 contains 14 residues. CDR3 in DNA: TGTGCCAGCAGTGAAGCGCTTCGGGGCTACGAGCAGTACTTC. Its protein product is CASSEALRGYEQYF.

This chain joins TRBV4-3 and TRBJ2-5, with 10 nucleotides matching TRBD2. CDR1 LGHNA and CDR2 YSLEER come from the germline V gene. The CDR3 runs 17 residues. With V trimmed by 3 bases and J by 11 bases, 18 bases remained unmatched. The CDR3, as DNA: TGCGCCAGCAGCCAGGAGGTAGCGGGAGGCCCGTGGGGGGAGCAGTACTTC. This codes for CASSQEVAGGPWGEQYF.

The chain is built from TRBV7-9 and TRBJ1-1, with 7 bases identical to TRBD1. CDR1 and CDR2 from the germline V gene are SEHNR and FQNEAQ (reference sequence). The junction had 2 bases not matched to a gene; V was cut back by 3 bases and J by 4 bases. This CDR3 region has 13 residues. The CDR3 DNA follows: TGTGCCAGCAGCTTCGCAGGGGGCACTGAAGCTTTCTTT. Its protein is CASSFAGGTEAFF.

This chain uses TRBV19 with TRBJ1-3; the D is unclear. The V end was cut by 5 bases, the J end by 2 bases, with 10 bases between. CDR3 size: 14 residues. Germline V lookup: CDR1 LNHDA, CDR2 SQIVND (reference sequence). DNA of the CDR3: TGTGCCAGTAGTCCGGGTTTGGCTGGAAACACCATATATTTT. The encoded protein is CASSPGLAGNTIYF.

CDR3 loop: CASSLLPSSPYYEQYF. CDR3 DNA: TGTGCCAGCAGCCTCCTTCCTTCCTCCCCTTACTACGAGCAGTACTTC. The chain combines TRBV7-2 with TRBJ2-5; no clear D. The end of the DNA is better explained by TRBJ2-7, so the J call may be wrong. Germline V gene data show CDR1 as SGHTA and CDR2 as FQGNSA. The length of the CDR3 is 16 residues.

The genes are TRBV2 and TRBJ1-2; possibly TRBD1 for D (6 bases). The CDR3 spans 15 residues. Germline CDR1 SNHLY, CDR2 FYNNEI. V was trimmed by 1 base and J by 10 bases, leaving 19 bases between them. DNA for the CDR3: TGTGCCAGCAGTGAAGAGGCAGGGGTTACCTCAATCTACACCTTC. This sequence encodes CASSEEAGVTSIYTF.

CDR3 coding DNA: TGTGCCTGGAGTCGAGGGACTGAAGCTTTCTTT. Translated: CAWSRGTEAFF. V is TRBV30 and J is TRBJ1-1; D remains ambiguous. This CDR3 contains 11 residues. V lost 2 bases to trimming and J lost 5 bases, with 6 bases between them. CDR1 is GTSNPN, CDR2 SVGIG, per germline (reference sequence).

The chain joins TRBV9 to TRBJ2-5; TRBD1 is a possible D gene (6 bases). Germline V CDR1 and CDR2: SGDLS, YYNGEE. V gave up 7 bases and J gave up 0 bases, with 10 bases separating them. The CDR3 extends over 13 amino acids. CDR3 coding DNA: TGTGCCAGCGGTCAGGGGAACCAAGAGACCCAGTACTTC. Amino acid sequence: CASGQGNQETQYF.

The V gene is TRBV5-4, the J gene TRBJ1-1, with D perhaps matching TRBD1 (6 bases). Trimming removed 7 bases at V and 3 bases at J, with 16 bases between. The germline V gene encodes CDR1 SGHNT and CDR2 YYREEE (reference sequence). The CDR3 is 14 residues long. The CDR3 region is CASSKQGLHTEAFF. CDR3 coding DNA: TGTGCCAGCTCCAAACAGGGTCTGCACACTGAAGCTTTCTTT.

The chain couples TRBV4-1 to TRBJ2-1; TRBD2 matches at 12 bases. CDR3 length: 17 residues. V dropped 0 bases and J dropped 6; count of bases not matched to a gene: 6. Germline lookup yields CDR1 MGHRA and CDR2 YSYEKL. As DNA, the CDR3 is TGCGCCAGCAGCCAAGATTGGACTAGCGGGGCGCCCAATGAGCAGTTCTTC. This sequence encodes CASSQDWTSGAPNEQFF.

The chain employs TRBV5-1 and TRBJ1-1; D uncertain. Germline V gene data show CDR1 as SGHRS and CDR2 as YFSETQ. This CDR3 region has 16 residues. The germline V and J ends were trimmed by 0 bases and 3 bases, with 15 bases remaining between them. This CDR3 reads CASSLGVSGSDTEAFF. The CDR3 bases are TGCGCCAGCAGCTTGGGGGTCTCGGGATCGGACACTGAAGCTTTCTTT. Full variable domain (outside the CDR3, taken from reference TRBV5-1 and TRBJ1-1): KAGVTQTPRYLIKTRGQQVTLSCSPISGHRSVSWYQQTPGQGLQFLFEYFSETQRNKGNFPGRFSGRQFSNSRSEMNVSTLELGDSALYLCASSLGVSGSDTEAFFGQGTRLTVV.

The rearrangement joins TRBV4-1 to TRBJ1-4; 8 nucleotides line up with TRBD1. Germline trimming cut 9 bases from V and 3 bases from J; bases unmatched to any gene: 15. Germline V gives CDR1 MGHRA, CDR2 YSYEKL. The CDR3 length is 17 residues. The CDR3 DNA reads as TGCGCCAGTTTCACAGACAGGGGCGCTGAGGCTAATGAAAAACTGTTTTTT. Its translation: CASFTDRGAEANEKLFF.

The V and J genes are TRBV28 and TRBJ1-6; D is possibly TRBD1 (5 bases). This CDR3 is 15 amino acids long. Looked up from germline, CDR1 is MDHEN and CDR2 is SYDVKM. V was shortened by 2 bases and J by 7 bases, with 12 bases between the two germline ends. The CDR3 here is CASSLIGGRNSPLHF. The CDR3 nucleotides read TGTGCCAGCAGTTTAATCGGGGGACGGAATTCACCCCTCCACTTT.

The genes are TRBV5-4 and TRBJ2-7; D perhaps matches TRBD1 (6 bases). Germline CDR1 and CDR2: SGHNT and YYREEE (reference sequence). Trimming took off 2 bases at V and 3 bases at J, with 12 bases between the two ends. The CDR3 has 14 amino acids. Here the CDR3 reads CASSFQGRSYEQYF. The CDR3 coding sequence is TGTGCCAGCAGCTTCCAGGGGAGAAGCTACGAGCAGTACTTC.

The rearrangement links TRBV5-1 to TRBJ2-2; 7 bases fit TRBD1. CDR1 is SGHRS and CDR2 is YFSETQ in the germline V gene. The CDR3 length is 14 residues. Losses at the gene ends were 6 bases for V and 9 bases for J; bases not matched to a gene: 11. The CDR3 protein is CASNSDRPRRELFF. For the CDR3, the DNA is TGCGCCAGCAACTCGGACAGGCCACGGCGGGAGCTGTTTTTT.

The chain employs TRBV5-1 and TRBJ2-5, with 13 bases aligning to TRBD2. The CDR3 has 16 residues. Trimming cost V 4 bases and J 5 bases; bases outside gene matches: 8. Germline-derived CDR1 and CDR2 are SGHRS and YFSETQ. CDR3 DNA: TGCGCCAGCAGCCCGGGACTAGCGGGAACGGGGGAGACCCAGTACTTC. As protein: CASSPGLAGTGETQYF.

V and J are TRBV5-1 and TRBJ1-2, with a tentative D call TRBD1 (5 bases). CDR3 length: 15 amino acids. Per the germline V gene, CDR1 is SGHRS and CDR2 is YFSETQ. Trimming cost V 7 bases and J 12 bases, with 28 bases left between them. CDR3 loop: CASGSRSVGEEAHTF. The CDR3 region has the DNA TGCGCCAGCGGCTCCCGCTCGGTAGGGGAGGAGGCCCACACCTTC.

V and J are TRBV2 and TRBJ2-7; D might be TRBD1 (6 bases). CDR3 length: 14 residues. CDR1 is SNHLY, CDR2 FYNNEI, per germline. Trimming took off 4 bases at V and 3 bases at J, with 13 bases between the two ends. The CDR3 DNA sequence: TGTGCCAGCAGTGTACAGGGTGGGGACTACGAGCAGTACTTC. Residues: CASSVQGGDYEQYF.